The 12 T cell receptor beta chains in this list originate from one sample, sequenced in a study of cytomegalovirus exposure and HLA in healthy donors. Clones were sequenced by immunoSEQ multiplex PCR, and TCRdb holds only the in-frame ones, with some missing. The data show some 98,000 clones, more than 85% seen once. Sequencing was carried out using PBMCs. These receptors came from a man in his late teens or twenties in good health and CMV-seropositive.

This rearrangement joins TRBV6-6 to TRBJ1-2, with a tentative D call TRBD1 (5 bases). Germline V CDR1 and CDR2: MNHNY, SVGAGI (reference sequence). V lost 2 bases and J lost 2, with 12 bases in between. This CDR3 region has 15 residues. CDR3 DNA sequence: TGTGCCAGCAGTTACGCCGCTGGGGGGAACTATGGCTACACCTTC. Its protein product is CASSYAAGGNYGYTF.

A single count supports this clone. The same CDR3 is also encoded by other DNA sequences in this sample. The DNA of the CDR3 is TGTGCCAGCAGCTTAGGGCAGTTCGGCAATCAGCCCCAGCATTTT. This encodes CASSLGQFGNQPQHF. The rearrangement uses TRBV13 and TRBJ1-5; D is unclear. The CDR3 extends over 15 amino acids. The germline V gene has CDR1 PRHDT and CDR2 FYEKMQ (reference sequence). Trimming took off 0 bases at V and 2 bases at J, with 8 bases between the two ends.

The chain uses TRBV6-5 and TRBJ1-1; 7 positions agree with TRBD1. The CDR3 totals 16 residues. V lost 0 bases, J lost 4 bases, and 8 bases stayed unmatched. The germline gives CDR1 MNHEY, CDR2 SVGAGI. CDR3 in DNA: TGTGCCAGCAGTTACTCAAGATTTCCAGGGGGCACTGAAGCTTTCTTT. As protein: CASSYSRFPGGTEAFF.

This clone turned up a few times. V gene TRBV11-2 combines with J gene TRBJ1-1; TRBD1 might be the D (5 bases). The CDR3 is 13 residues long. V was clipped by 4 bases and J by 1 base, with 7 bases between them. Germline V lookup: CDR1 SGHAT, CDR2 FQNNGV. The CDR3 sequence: CASSSQENTEAFF. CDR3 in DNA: TGTGCCAGCAGCTCACAGGAGAACACTGAAGCTTTCTTT.

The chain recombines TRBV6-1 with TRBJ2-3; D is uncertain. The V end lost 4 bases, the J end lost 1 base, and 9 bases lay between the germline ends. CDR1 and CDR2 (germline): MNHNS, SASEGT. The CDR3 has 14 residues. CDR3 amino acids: CASSVLPRTDTQYF. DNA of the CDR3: TGTGCCAGCAGTGTGCTACCTCGCACAGATACGCAGTATTTT.

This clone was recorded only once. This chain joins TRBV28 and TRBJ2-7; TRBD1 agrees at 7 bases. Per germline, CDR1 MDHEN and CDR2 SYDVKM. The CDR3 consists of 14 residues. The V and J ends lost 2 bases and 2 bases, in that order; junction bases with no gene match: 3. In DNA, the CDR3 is TGTGCCAGCAGTTTAACCGGGACAGCCTACGAGCAGTACTTC. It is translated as CASSLTGTAYEQYF.

The CDR3 nucleotides read TGTGCCAGCAGCTTAGCGTTGGAGGGTTGGGAGACCCAGTACTTC. The encoded protein is CASSLALEGWETQYF. V and J are TRBV7-7 and TRBJ2-5, with a tentative D call TRBD2 (6 bases). CDR3 size: 15 residues. The V end lost 0 bases, the J end lost 5 bases, and 13 bases lay between the germline ends. The germline CDR1 and CDR2 sequences are SSHAT and FNYEAQ (reference sequence).

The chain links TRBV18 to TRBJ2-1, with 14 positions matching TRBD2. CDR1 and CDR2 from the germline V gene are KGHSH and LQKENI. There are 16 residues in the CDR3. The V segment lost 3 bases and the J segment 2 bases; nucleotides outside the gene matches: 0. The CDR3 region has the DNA TGTGCCAGCTCACCGGGACTAGCGGGAGCCTACAATGAGCAGTTCTTC. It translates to CASSPGLAGAYNEQFF.

The CDR3, as DNA: TGCGCCAGCAGCTTGGGGGGGGTCTACGAGCAGTACTTC. It is translated as CASSLGGVYEQYF. The chain combines TRBV5-1 with TRBJ2-7, with D perhaps TRBD2 (6 bases). Between the trimmed V and J ends, which lost 0 bases and 3 bases, there was a span of 7 bases. This CDR3 is 13 amino acids long. The germline CDR1 and CDR2 sequences are SGHRS and YFSETQ. Full variable domain (missing parts from reference TRBV5-1 and TRBJ2-7): KAGVTQTPRYLIKTRGQQVTLSCSPISGHRSVSWYQQTPGQGLQFLFEYFSETQRNKGNFPGRFSGRQFSNSRSEMNVSTLELGDSALYLCASSLGGVYEQYFGPGTRLTVT.

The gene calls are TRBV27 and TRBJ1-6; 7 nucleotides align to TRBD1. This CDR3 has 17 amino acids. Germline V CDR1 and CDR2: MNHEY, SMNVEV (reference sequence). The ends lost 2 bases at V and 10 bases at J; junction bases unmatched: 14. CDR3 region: CASSLVSPGGLGSPLHF. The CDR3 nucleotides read TGTGCCAGCAGTTTAGTTAGTCCAGGGGGTTTAGGGTCACCCCTCCACTTT.

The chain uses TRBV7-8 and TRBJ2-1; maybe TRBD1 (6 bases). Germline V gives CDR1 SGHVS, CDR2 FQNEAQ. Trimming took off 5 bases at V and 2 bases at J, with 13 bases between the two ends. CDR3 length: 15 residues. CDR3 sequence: CASSATGSPYNEQFF. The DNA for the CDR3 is TGTGCCAGCAGCGCTACAGGGTCCCCCTACAATGAGCAGTTCTTC.

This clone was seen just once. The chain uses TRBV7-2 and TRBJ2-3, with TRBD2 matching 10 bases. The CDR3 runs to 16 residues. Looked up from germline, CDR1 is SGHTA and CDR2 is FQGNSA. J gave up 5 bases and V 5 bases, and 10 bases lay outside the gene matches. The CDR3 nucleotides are TGTGCCAGCAGCCGGAGGACTAGCGGAGCCGGAGATACGCAGTATTTT. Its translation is CASSRRTSGAGDTQYF.